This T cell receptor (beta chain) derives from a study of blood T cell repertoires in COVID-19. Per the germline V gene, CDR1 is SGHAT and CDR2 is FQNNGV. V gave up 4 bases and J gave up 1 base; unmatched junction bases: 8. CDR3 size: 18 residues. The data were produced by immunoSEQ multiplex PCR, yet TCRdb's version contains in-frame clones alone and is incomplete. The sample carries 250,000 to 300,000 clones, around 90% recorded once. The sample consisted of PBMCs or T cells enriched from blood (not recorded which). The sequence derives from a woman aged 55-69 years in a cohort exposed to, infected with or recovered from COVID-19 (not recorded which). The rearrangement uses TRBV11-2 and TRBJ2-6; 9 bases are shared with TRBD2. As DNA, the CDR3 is TGTGCCAGCAGCTCTCGTTCTAGCGGGATATCTGGGGCCAACGTCCTGACTTTC. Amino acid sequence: CASSSRSSGISGANVLTF.